This T cell receptor beta chain was sequenced for a study of cytomegalovirus exposure and HLA in healthy donors. For the study at large: T cells numbering around 180 million yielded around 120 million unique TCR beta sequences in an earlier analysis. Tens of millions of unique TCRs from HLA-typed donors made up an early data release. The study's findings and limits: Being indistinguishable, some V segments were excluded, TRBV6-2 and TRBV6-3 among them. Later work showed greater clonal expansion in HLA-associated TCR beta chains than in equally common others.

As for this clone: The antigen is unknown.

Amplification used 60 Vbeta primers and 13 Jbeta primers. Produced via immunoSEQ multiplex PCR; TCRdb's table is partial and in-frame only. Of approximately 130,000 clones in the sample, around 86% were seen once. V was pared by 7 bases and J by 0 bases, with 10 bases between. The CDR3 has 15 residues. CDR1 is MDHEN and CDR2 is SYDVKM in the germline V gene. This rearrangement joins TRBV28 to TRBJ2-6; a possible D gene is TRBD2 (6 bases). The sample comprised PBMCs. This receptor was taken from a woman in her 40s in good health and CMV-seronegative. CDR3 DNA sequence: TGTGCCAGCATACACGGGGGCTCTGGGGCCAACGTCCTGACTTTC. Its translation is CASIHGGSGANVLTF.